The 20 T cell receptor beta chains presented below share a single source sample, sequenced in a study of T cells in localized non-small cell lung cancer. Some clones are missing from TCRdb's copy, which holds only in-frame ones; the method was immunoSEQ multiplex PCR. The data show more than 20,000 clones, about 80% seen once. The sample consisted of PBMCs, taken before any cancer treatment. The receptors here all came from a man aged 35-75 years with stage II lung adenocarcinoma.

The V and J genes are TRBV30 and TRBJ2-7, with D perhaps TRBD2 (6 bases). Trimming removed 5 bases at V and 2 bases at J, with 19 bases between. CDR1 is GTSNPN and CDR2 is SVGIG in the germline V gene (reference sequence). This CDR3 has 15 amino acids. The CDR3 DNA reads as TGTGCCTGGGCTTACGGACACCCGGGGGCCTACGAGCAGTACTTC. Translation: CAWAYGHPGAYEQYF. Supplemented by reference TRBV30 and TRBJ2-7, the full variable domain reads SQTIHQWPATLVQPVGSPLSLECTVEGTSNPNLYWYRQAAGRGLQLLFYSVGIGQISSEVPQNLSASRPQDRQFILSSKKLLLSDSGFYLCAWAYGHPGAYEQYFGPGTRLTVT.

The chain couples TRBV7-8 to TRBJ1-2; 9 bases align to TRBD1. The CDR3 extends over 13 amino acids. Germline V gives CDR1 SGHVS, CDR2 FQNEAQ. The V and J ends lost 5 bases and 7 bases, in that order; junction bases with no gene match: 5. The CDR3 spells CASSPGQGSGYTF. The CDR3 DNA reads TGTGCCAGCAGCCCCGGACAGGGGAGTGGCTACACCTTC.

V and J are TRBV11-2 and TRBJ1-1, with a tentative D call TRBD1 (5 bases). The CDR3 sequence is 13 residues long. Germline CDR1 reads SGHAT; CDR2 reads FQNNGV. V lost 5 bases, J lost 2 bases, and 9 bases lay in between. The CDR3 region is CASSGGYNTEAFF. The CDR3 bases are TGTGCCAGCAGCGGGGGGTATAACACTGAAGCTTTCTTT.

The gene calls are TRBV15 and TRBJ2-3, with TRBD1 matching 7 bases. V dropped 1 base and J dropped 5; count of bases not matched to a gene: 12. The CDR3 has 17 residues. The germline CDR1 and CDR2 sequences are LNHNV and YYDKDF (reference sequence). CDR3 sequence reads: CATSRVEKNRGRDTQYF. The CDR3 coding sequence is TGTGCCACCAGCAGAGTTGAAAAAAACAGGGGAAGAGATACGCAGTATTTT.

This clone was counted a single time. The rearrangement joins TRBV5-4 to TRBJ1-1, with a weak D call TRBD1 (6 bases). Germline lookup yields CDR1 SGHNT and CDR2 YYREEE (reference sequence). The CDR3 has 16 residues. The V end lost 4 bases, the J end lost 1 base, and 17 bases lay between the germline ends. CDR3 nucleotides: TGTGCCAGCAGCGACTGGACAGCTGGGAAGAACACTGAAGCTTTCTTT. It yields the protein CASSDWTAGKNTEAFF.

V is TRBV5-4 and J is TRBJ1-3; the D is unclear. Per germline, CDR1 SGHNT and CDR2 YYREEE (reference sequence). The CDR3 is 14 residues long. The germline V and J ends were trimmed by 2 bases and 0 bases, with 6 bases remaining between them. CDR3 DNA: TGTGCCAGCAGCTTCTCTAACTCTGGAAACACCATATATTTT. This sequence encodes CASSFSNSGNTIYF. The variable domain in full, completed from reference TRBV5-4 and TRBJ1-3, reads ETGVTQSPTHLIKTRGQQVTLRCSSQSGHNTVSWYQQALGQGPQFIFQYYREEENGRGNFPPRFSGLQFPNYSSELNVNALELDDSALYLCASSFSNSGNTIYFGEGSWLTVV.

The chain is built from TRBV29-1 and TRBJ2-2; 11 nucleotides align to TRBD1. J lost 4 bases, V lost 4 bases, and 2 bases had no gene match. Per germline, CDR1 SQVTM and CDR2 ANQGSEA. The CDR3 consists of 14 residues. The CDR3, as DNA: TGCAGCGTTGTGGGACAGGGGGGCACCGGGGAGCTGTTTTTT. Protein: CSVVGQGGTGELFF.

The chain's CDR3 is CASSLIFGGGYGYTF. DNA of the CDR3: TGTGCCAGCAGCTTGATTTTCGGGGGCGGCTATGGCTACACCTTC. The chain recombines TRBV5-6 with TRBJ1-2; D may be TRBD1 (6 bases). With 1 base removed from V and 4 bases from J, the gap between germline ends came to 14 bases. This CDR3 contains 15 residues. Per the germline V gene, CDR1 is SGHDT and CDR2 is YYEEEE.

The chain couples TRBV18 to TRBJ1-1, with 8 bases fitting TRBD1. CDR1 is KGHSH and CDR2 is LQKENI in the germline V gene. V dropped 0 bases and J dropped 2; count of bases not matched to a gene: 5. This CDR3 has 16 residues. Here the CDR3 reads CASSPPPRGPNTEAFF. CDR3 bases: TGTGCCAGCTCACCACCCCCCAGGGGGCCCAACACTGAAGCTTTCTTT.

The chain links TRBV18 to TRBJ2-7; tentatively, D is TRBD1 (6 bases). The CDR3 sequence is 20 residues long. Germline lookup yields CDR1 KGHSH and CDR2 LQKENI. The germline V and J ends were trimmed by 4 bases and 2 bases, with 30 bases remaining between them. In nucleotides, the CDR3 is TGTGCCAGCTCACTCTACAACCCGGGACAAGGTCTGGGGAACACCTACGAGCAGTACTTC. Protein product: CASSLYNPGQGLGNTYEQYF.

The gene calls are TRBV7-8 and TRBJ1-1; D possibly corresponds to TRBD1 (5 bases). V was clipped by 2 bases and J by 1 base, with 8 bases between them. The CDR3 length is 14 residues. Per the germline V gene, CDR1 is SGHVS and CDR2 is FQNEAQ. CDR3 coding DNA: TGTGCCAGCAGCTTATACGGGGCGAACACTGAAGCTTTCTTT. It codes for CASSLYGANTEAFF.

This chain connects TRBV7-2 to TRBJ2-1, with 9 bases aligning to TRBD2. CDR1 and CDR2 from the germline V gene are SGHTA and FQGNSA. The CDR3 loop spans 16 amino acids. Trimming removed 5 bases from V and 0 bases from J; junction bases left unmatched: 5. The CDR3 loop reads CASSTLSGSSYNEQFF. DNA of the CDR3: TGTGCCAGCAGCACCCTTAGCGGGAGCTCCTACAATGAGCAGTTCTTC.

The CDR3, as DNA: TGTGCCAGCAGTCTTAGACTAGCGGGGTGGAATGAGCAGTTCTTC. Translated: CASSLRLAGWNEQFF. The chain is built from TRBV5-6 and TRBJ2-1; 11 bases align to TRBD2. The CDR3 runs 15 residues. The germline V gene encodes CDR1 SGHDT and CDR2 YYEEEE. V lost 5 bases and J lost 7; bases outside the gene matches: 8.

V gene TRBV20-1 combines with J gene TRBJ1-1; no firm D call. V was clipped by 4 bases and J by 5 bases, with 8 bases between them. Germline values: CDR1 DFQATT, CDR2 SNEGSKA (reference sequence). The CDR3 consists of 11 residues. CDR3 residues: CSAKQRTEAFF. The CDR3 DNA sequence: TGCAGTGCTAAACAGAGGACTGAAGCTTTCTTT.

The rearrangement links TRBV4-1 to TRBJ1-2; unclear D gene. The germline V and J ends were trimmed by 0 bases and 4 bases, with 12 bases remaining between them. The CDR3 is made up of 15 amino acids. CDR1 and CDR2 (germline): MGHRA, YSYEKL. DNA for the CDR3: TGCGCCAGCAGCCAAGAGTACCGGGTCGGCTATGGCTACACCTTC. Amino acids: CASSQEYRVGYGYTF.

This chain joins TRBV5-1 and TRBJ1-1; 8 positions match TRBD1. The CDR3 spans 14 residues. CDR1 is SGHRS, CDR2 YFSETQ, per germline. The ends lost 6 bases at V and 1 base at J; junction bases unmatched: 5. The CDR3 loop is CASTMTGANTEAFF. CDR3 DNA: TGCGCCAGCACCATGACAGGGGCGAACACTGAAGCTTTCTTT. The full variable domain, in which reference TRBV5-1 and TRBJ1-1 provide the parts outside the CDR3, is KAGVTQTPRYLIKTRGQQVTLSCSPISGHRSVSWYQQTPGQGLQFLFEYFSETQRNKGNFPGRFSGRQFSNSRSEMNVSTLELGDSALYLCASTMTGANTEAFFGQGTRLTVV.

This clone has a handful of counts. The V gene is TRBV19, the J gene TRBJ1-4; D might be TRBD1 (6 bases). Germline V CDR1 and CDR2: LNHDA, SQIVND (reference sequence). The CDR3 totals 19 residues. V was cut by 6 bases and J by 6 bases, with 29 bases left in between. In nucleotides, the CDR3 is TGTGCCAGTAGCGCAAAGCTGGACAGCATATACCCTGGAGATGAAAAACTGTTTTTT. It specifies CASSAKLDSIYPGDEKLFF. Together with reference TRBV19 and TRBJ1-4, the CDR3 gives the full variable domain: DGGITQSPKYLFRKEGQNVTLSCEQNLNHDAMYWYRQDPGQGLRLIYYSQIVNDFQKGDIAEGYSVSREKKESFPLTVTSAQKNPTAFYLCASSAKLDSIYPGDEKLFFGSGTQLSVL.

This chain connects TRBV14 to TRBJ2-1; 12 nucleotides agree with TRBD2. From germline, CDR1 is SGHDN and CDR2 FVKESK. The V and J ends lost 6 bases and 4 bases, in that order; junction bases with no gene match: 4. CDR3 size: 15 residues. CDR3: CASSLTSGGYNEQFF. The CDR3 region has the DNA TGTGCCAGCAGTCTAACTAGCGGGGGGTACAATGAGCAGTTCTTC.

The V call is TRBV2, the J call TRBJ2-3; the D call may be TRBD1 or TRBD2 (5 bases each). The CDR3 loop spans 14 amino acids. Germline lookup yields CDR1 SNHLY and CDR2 FYNNEI. Trimming left V 6 bases short and J 6 bases short, with 16 bases between. The CDR3: CASSLLETGDTQYF. In nucleotides, the CDR3 is TGTGCCAGCAGCCTACTAGAAACAGGCGATACGCAGTATTTT. The full variable domain, with the rest looked up from reference TRBV2 and TRBJ2-3, is EPEVTQTPSHQVTQMGQEVILRCVPISNHLYFYWYRQILGQKVEFLVSFYNNEISEKSEIFDDQFSVERPDGSNFTLKIRSTKLEDSAMYFCASSLLETGDTQYFGPGTRLTVL.

This clone was detected once. This rearrangement joins TRBV18 to TRBJ1-1; a weak D match, TRBD1 (6 bases). This CDR3 has 13 amino acids. Trimming pared 3 bases from V and 1 base from J, leaving 6 bases between. Looked up from germline, CDR1 is KGHSH and CDR2 is LQKENI. The CDR3 is CASSPGQNTEAFF. As DNA, the CDR3 is TGTGCCAGCTCACCGGGACAGAACACTGAAGCTTTCTTT.